This T cell receptor beta chain was sequenced in a study of beta chain features in type 1 diabetes. The study's findings and limits: Comparison showed that naive, central memory and Treg TCRB repertoires appeared more similar among patients than among healthy donors. A pattern of fewer insertions and more deletions at VDJ junctions was seen in type 1 diabetes patients. It was not settled here whether HLA type affects TCRB rearrangement. All four CD4+ subsets from Type 1 diabetes patients carried moderately but significantly shorter TCRB CDR3s.

The CDR3 consists of 13 residues. V was cut by 6 bases and J by 5 bases, with 12 bases left in between. Germline V CDR1 and CDR2: LNHNV, YYDKDF (reference sequence). The sample holds a few counts of this clone. Antigen specificity is unknown. Via the markers CD45RO/CCR7/CD25/CD127/CD95/CD27, stem cell-like memory, regulatory, central memory and naive CD4+ cells were sorted. The sequenced template was cDNA made from the entire isolated RNA. Measured with immunoSEQ multiplex PCR; TCRdb has only the in-frame clones, and not every one. Of approximately 120,000 clones in the sample, 17% were seen once. Sequenced input: central memory CD4+ T cells from blood. This rearrangement joins TRBV15 to TRBJ2-3; unclear D gene. This receptor was obtained from a man between 18 and 29 years old with type 1 diabetes. The CDR3 protein is CATSPWVGDTQYF. The CDR3 DNA sequence: TGTGCCACCAGTCCTTGGGTGGGAGATACGCAGTATTTT.